This T cell receptor beta chain was documented in a study of blood T cell repertoires in COVID-19. Whole-study context: There were acute and convalescent COVID-19 samples, and they came from the United States, Italy and Spain. PBMCs, B-cell-depleted T cells, or T cells provided the cDNA or gDNA that made up the material.

J gave up 4 bases and V 2 bases, and 11 bases lay outside the gene matches. The CDR3 spans 17 residues. Germline values: CDR1 MNHEY, CDR2 SMNVEV (reference sequence). The repertoire was sequenced with immunoSEQ multiplex PCR; TCRdb's copy has only in-frame clones and lacks some. The sample has under 300,000 clones, 80% to 90% seen once; the top ten hold around 6.5%. The receptor was isolated from a man in his sixties with acute or convalescent COVID-19. The V and J genes are TRBV27 and TRBJ1-1, with 9 bases aligning to TRBD1. The sequenced sample was peripheral blood. CDR3 in DNA: TGTGCCAGCAGTTTAAAGGGGACAGGGTTATTGGGCACTGAAGCTTTCTTT. It codes for CASSLKGTGLLGTEAFF.